These T cell receptor beta chains were read from a single sample in a study of beta chain features in type 1 diabetes. Assay: immunoSEQ multiplex PCR; the TCRdb copy retains only in-frame clones and omits some. The repertoire consists of about 650,000 clones, with around an eighth occurring once and the leading ten covering 0.095% to 0.15%. Sequencing was performed on naive CD4+ T cells from blood. These receptors came from a man aged 25 to 40 with type 1 diabetes. Each CDR3 is given with its conserved first and last residue. Each record gives: V gene, J gene, D gene, clone size, CDR3 protein, CDR3 DNA. D genes are given only for firm matches. Clone size appears in some rows only: once, few, many, or a class for an expanded clone.

>TRBV5-4|TRBJ1-4|TRBD1|few
CASSLRQGTTNEKLFF
TGCGCCAGCAGCCTACGACAGGGGACAACTAATGAAAAACTGTTTTTT
>TRBV6-5|TRBJ1-6|.|.
CASSYSGQGGSPLHF
TGTGCCAGCAGTTACTCGGGGCAGGGCGGCTCACCCCTCCACTTT
>TRBV5-6|TRBJ2-5|TRBD1|many
CASSRRRQGARMETQYF
TGTGCCAGCAGCCGCAGAAGACAGGGGGCGCGGATGGAGACCCAGTACTTC
>TRBV5-4|TRBJ2-5|TRBD1|.
CASSSGTGFRETQYF
TGTGCCAGCAGTTCCGGGACAGGGTTCCGAGAGACCCAGTACTTC
>TRBV7-2|TRBJ2-4|.|few
CASSLQGVIQYF
TGTGCCAGCAGCTTGCAGGGCGTCATTCAGTACTTC
>TRBV5-1|TRBJ1-5|.|.
CASSLRGDSNQPQHF
TGCGCCAGCAGCTTGAGGGGTGATAGCAATCAGCCCCAGCATTTT
>TRBV7-6|TRBJ2-5|TRBD2|few
CASSALLAGVETQYF
TGTGCCAGCAGCGCCCTGCTAGCGGGGGTAGAGACCCAGTACTTC
>TRBV7-9|TRBJ2-1|.|.
CASSLQAASYNEQFF
TGTGCCAGCAGCTTACAGGCCGCCTCCTACAATGAGCAGTTCTTC
>TRBV29-1|TRBJ2-7|.|few
CSVDTLYEQYF
TGCAGCGTTGACACCCTCTACGAGCAGTACTTC
>TRBV6-5|TRBJ1-2|.|.
CASRDNYGYTF
TGTGCCAGTCGGGACAACTATGGCTACACCTTC